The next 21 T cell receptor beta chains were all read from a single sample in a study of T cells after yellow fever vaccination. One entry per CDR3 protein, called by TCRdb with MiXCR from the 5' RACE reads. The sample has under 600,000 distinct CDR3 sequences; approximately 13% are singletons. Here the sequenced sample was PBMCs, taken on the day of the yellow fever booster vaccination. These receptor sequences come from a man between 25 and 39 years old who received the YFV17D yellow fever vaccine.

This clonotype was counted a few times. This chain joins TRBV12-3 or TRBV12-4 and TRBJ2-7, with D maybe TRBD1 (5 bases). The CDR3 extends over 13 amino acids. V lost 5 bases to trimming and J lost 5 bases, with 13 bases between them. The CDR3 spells CASSRAFRDEQYF. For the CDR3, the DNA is TGTGCCAGCAGTCGTGCATTCAGGGACGAGCAGTACTTC.

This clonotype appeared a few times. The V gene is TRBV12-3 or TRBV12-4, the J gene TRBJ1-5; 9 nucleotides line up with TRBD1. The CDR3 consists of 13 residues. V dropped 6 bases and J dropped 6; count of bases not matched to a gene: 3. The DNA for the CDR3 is TGTGCCAGCAGGGGGACAGGGAGTCAGCCCCAGCATTTT. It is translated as CASRGTGSQPQHF.

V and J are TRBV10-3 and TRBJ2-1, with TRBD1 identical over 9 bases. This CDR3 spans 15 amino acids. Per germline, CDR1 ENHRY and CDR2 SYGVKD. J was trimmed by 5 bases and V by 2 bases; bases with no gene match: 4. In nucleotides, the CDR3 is TGTGCCATCAGTGAGGGGGGACAGGGTAACAATGAGCAGTTCTTC. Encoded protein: CAISEGGQGNNEQFF.

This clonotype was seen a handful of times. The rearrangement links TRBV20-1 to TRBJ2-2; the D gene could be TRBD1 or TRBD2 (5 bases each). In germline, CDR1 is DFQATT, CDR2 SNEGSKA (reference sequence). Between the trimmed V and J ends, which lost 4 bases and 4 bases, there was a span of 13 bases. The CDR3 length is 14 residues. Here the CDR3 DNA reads TGCAGTGCTACAACGGGGCGGGCCACCGGGGAGCTGTTTTTT. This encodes CSATTGRATGELFF.

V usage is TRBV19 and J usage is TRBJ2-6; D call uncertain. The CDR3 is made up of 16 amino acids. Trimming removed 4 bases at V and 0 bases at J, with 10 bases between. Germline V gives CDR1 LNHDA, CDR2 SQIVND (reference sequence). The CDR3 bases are TGTGCCAGTAGTAATGCCAGATACTCTGGGGCCAACGTCCTGACTTTC. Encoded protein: CASSNARYSGANVLTF. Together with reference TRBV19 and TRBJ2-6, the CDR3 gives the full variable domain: DGGITQSPKYLFRKEGQNVTLSCEQNLNHDAMYWYRQDPGQGLRLIYYSQIVNDFQKGDIAEGYSVSREKKESFPLTVTSAQKNPTAFYLCASSNARYSGANVLTFGAGSRLTVL.

CDR3 nucleotides: TGCAGTGCTCGGGGGTCCAACACTGAAGCTTTCTTT. This codes for CSARGSNTEAFF. This chain links TRBV20-1 with TRBJ1-1, with D perhaps matching TRBD1 (5 bases). In germline, CDR1 is DFQATT, CDR2 SNEGSKA (reference sequence). V dropped 5 bases and J dropped 2 bases, with 9 bases sitting between them. The length of the CDR3 is 12 residues.

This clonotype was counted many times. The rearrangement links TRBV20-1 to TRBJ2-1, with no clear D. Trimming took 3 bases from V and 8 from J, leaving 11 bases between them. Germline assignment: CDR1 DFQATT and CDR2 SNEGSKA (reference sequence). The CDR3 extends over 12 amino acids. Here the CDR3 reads CSASANGDEQFF. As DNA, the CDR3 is TGCAGTGCTAGCGCCAATGGGGATGAGCAGTTCTTC.

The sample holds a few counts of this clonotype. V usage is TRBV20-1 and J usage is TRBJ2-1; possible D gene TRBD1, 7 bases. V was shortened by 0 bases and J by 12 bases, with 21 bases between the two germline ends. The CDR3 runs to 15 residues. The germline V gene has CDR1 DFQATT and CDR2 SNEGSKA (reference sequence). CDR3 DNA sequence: TGCAGTGCTAGAGATAGCAGGGGGGACTGGCGAGGGCAGTTCTTC. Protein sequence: CSARDSRGDWRGQFF.

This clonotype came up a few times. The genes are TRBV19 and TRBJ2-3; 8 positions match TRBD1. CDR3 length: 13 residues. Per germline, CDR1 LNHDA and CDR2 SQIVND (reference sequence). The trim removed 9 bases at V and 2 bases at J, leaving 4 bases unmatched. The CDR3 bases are TGTGCCAGCGGACAGGGCCTCACAGATACGCAGTATTTT. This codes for CASGQGLTDTQYF.

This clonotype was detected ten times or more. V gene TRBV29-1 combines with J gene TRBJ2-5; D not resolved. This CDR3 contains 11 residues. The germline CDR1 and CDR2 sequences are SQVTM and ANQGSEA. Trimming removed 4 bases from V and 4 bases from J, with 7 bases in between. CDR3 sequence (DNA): TGCAGCGTTGGACTGCCAGAGACCCAGTACTTC. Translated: CSVGLPETQYF.

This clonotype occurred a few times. The CDR3: CASSLSRAENTEAFF. CDR3 nucleotides: TGTGCCAGCAGTTTATCGAGGGCAGAGAACACTGAAGCTTTCTTT. The chain employs TRBV27 and TRBJ1-1, with D hard to call. CDR1 and CDR2 (germline): MNHEY, SMNVEV (reference sequence). V was cut by 0 bases and J by 1 base, with 9 bases left in between. The CDR3 covers 15 residues.

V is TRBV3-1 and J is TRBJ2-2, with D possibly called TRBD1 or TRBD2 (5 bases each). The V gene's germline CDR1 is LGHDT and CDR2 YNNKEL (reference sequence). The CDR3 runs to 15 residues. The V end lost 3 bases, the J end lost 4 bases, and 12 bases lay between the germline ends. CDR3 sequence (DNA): TGTGCCAGCAGCCACCGAGGGCAGGGCACCGGGGAGCTGTTTTTT. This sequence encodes CASSHRGQGTGELFF.

In DNA form, the CDR3 reads TGTGCCAGCAGCTCTGGACAGGGGGCTGACAATGAGCAGTTCTTC. Translating it yields CASSSGQGADNEQFF. This rearrangement joins TRBV7-9 to TRBJ2-1, with TRBD1 matching 11 bases. V lost 4 bases and J lost 5; bases outside the gene matches: 4. This CDR3 has 15 amino acids. CDR1 and CDR2 from the germline V gene are SEHNR and FQNEAQ (reference sequence). The entire variable domain, with the rest obtained from reference TRBV7-9 and TRBJ2-1, is as follows: DTGVSQNPRHKITKRGQNVTFRCDPISEHNRLYWYRQTLGQGPEFLTYFQNEAQLEKSRLLSDRFSAERPKGSFSTLEIQRTEQGDSAMYLCASSSGQGADNEQFFGPGTRLTVL.

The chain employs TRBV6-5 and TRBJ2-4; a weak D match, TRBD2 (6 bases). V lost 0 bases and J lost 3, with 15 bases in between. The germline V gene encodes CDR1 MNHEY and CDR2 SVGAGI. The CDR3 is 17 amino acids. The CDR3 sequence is CASSYSRVLAYKNIQYF. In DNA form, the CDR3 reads TGTGCCAGCAGTTACTCGAGGGTTCTAGCGTACAAAAACATTCAGTACTTC.

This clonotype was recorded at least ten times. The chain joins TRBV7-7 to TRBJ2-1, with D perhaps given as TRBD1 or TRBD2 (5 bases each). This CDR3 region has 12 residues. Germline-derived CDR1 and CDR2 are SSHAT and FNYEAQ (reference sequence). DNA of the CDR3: TGTGCTAGCCCCTCCCGGGGCCATGAGCAGTTCTTC. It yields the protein CASPSRGHEQFF.

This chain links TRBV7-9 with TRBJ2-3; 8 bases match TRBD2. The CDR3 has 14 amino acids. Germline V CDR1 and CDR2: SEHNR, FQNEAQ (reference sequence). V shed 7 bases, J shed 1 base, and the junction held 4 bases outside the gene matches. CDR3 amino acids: CASNRLARTDTQYF. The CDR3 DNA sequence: TGTGCCAGCAACAGACTAGCGCGCACAGATACGCAGTATTTT.

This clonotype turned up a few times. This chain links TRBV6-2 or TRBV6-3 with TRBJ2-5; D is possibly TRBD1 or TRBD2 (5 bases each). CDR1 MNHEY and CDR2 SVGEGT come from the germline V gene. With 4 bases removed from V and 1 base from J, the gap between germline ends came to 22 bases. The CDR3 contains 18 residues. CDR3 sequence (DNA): TGTGCCAGCAGTTCCGGACACCTTAGGGGAGTCGGCCAAGAGACCCAGTACTTC. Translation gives CASSSGHLRGVGQETQYF.

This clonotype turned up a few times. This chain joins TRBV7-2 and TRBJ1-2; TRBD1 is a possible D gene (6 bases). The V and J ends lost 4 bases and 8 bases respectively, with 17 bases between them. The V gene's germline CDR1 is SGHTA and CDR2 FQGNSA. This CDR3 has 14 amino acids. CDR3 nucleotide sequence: TGTGCCAGCAGCTCGAAGCAACAGGGAAGCGGCTACACCTTC. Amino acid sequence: CASSSKQQGSGYTF.

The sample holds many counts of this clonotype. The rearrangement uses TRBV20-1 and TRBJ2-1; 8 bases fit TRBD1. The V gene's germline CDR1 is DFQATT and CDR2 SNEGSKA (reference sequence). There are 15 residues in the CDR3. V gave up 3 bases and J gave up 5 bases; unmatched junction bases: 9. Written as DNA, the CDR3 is TGCAGTGCTAGTCCGCGGGACAGGTCTGACAATGAGCAGTTCTTC. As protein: CSASPRDRSDNEQFF.

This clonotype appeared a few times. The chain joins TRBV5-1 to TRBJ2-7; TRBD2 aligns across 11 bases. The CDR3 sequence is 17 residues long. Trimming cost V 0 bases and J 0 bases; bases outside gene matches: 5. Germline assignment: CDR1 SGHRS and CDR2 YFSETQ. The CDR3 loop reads CASSLALAGGPSYEQYF. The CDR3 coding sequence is TGCGCCAGCAGCTTGGCATTAGCGGGAGGGCCCTCCTACGAGCAGTACTTC.

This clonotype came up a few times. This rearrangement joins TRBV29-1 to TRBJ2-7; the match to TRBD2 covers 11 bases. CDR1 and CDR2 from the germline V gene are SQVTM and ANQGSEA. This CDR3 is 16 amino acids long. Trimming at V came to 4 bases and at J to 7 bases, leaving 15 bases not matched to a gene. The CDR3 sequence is CSVVWTSGHSGLEQYF. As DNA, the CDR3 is TGCAGCGTTGTTTGGACTAGCGGGCATTCGGGGTTAGAGCAGTACTTC.